This T cell receptor (beta chain) was recorded in a study of OX40 agonist ivuxolimab in advanced cancers. With respect to the entire study: Ivuxolimab, which targeted the costimulatory receptor OX40 (CD134), was an agonistic, fully human IgG2 monoclonal antibody. Of the 50 to 55 patients in dose escalation, about 20 had hepatocellular carcinoma, approximately 15 had melanoma, 9 had renal cell carcinoma and 9 had head and neck cancer. In the dose-escalation cohort, more than 80% of patients were male, and the mean age was 60 years with a range of roughly 23 to 90. The paper covers the monotherapy dose-escalation part of the phase I ivuxolimab trial, which included N of about 56 patients. Peripheral TCRbeta sequencing aimed to test whether ivuxolimab altered TCR sequence diversity and caused clonal T-cell expansion. Partial responses occurred in three dose-escalation patients, of whom one had hepatocellular carcinoma and two had cutaneous melanoma. Prior anti-PD-1, anti-PD-L1 or anti-CTLA-4 therapy was permitted, and 30% to 45% of dose-escalation patients had received checkpoint inhibitors. Intravenous ivuxolimab was administered to patients every 2 weeks at six dose levels: 0.01, 0.1, 0.3, 1.5, 3 and 10 mg/kg. What the authors observed across the whole study: Low levels of normalized T-cell clonal expansion were also shown by some nonresponding patients. At doses of 0.1 to 3.0 mg/kg, clonal expansion of both CD4+ and CD8+ T cells in blood was seen between baseline and week 6. Which antigens the clonally expanded peripheral T cells were specific for was not determined. In the 0.1-3.0 mg/kg groups, partial responders were among the patients with the lowest normalized peripheral clonal expansion, particularly in CD8+ T cells. After ivuxolimab, expanded clones were on average more numerous among CD8+ T cells than among CD4+ T cells.

A distance of 9 bases separates the germline ends of V and J, which lose 4 bases and 2 bases respectively. The CDR3 measures 13 amino acids from cysteine to phenylalanine. Just CDR3 DNA is preserved here, 39 bases in frame from base 1. The germline V gene provides CDR1 SGHRS and CDR2 YFSETQ. To sequence the TCRbeta CDR3 region, genomic DNA was isolated from the sorted cells. The immunoSEQ Assay was used to sequence the TCRbeta CDR3 regions. TCRdb mirrors the immuneACCESS table, restricted to in-frame sequences. Some clones are absent from its copies; in checked studies, under half trace to an unresolved V gene, and the reason for the others is unknown. For this sample there are about 63,000 clones; around 73% appear just once. The ten largest account for roughly 1.5% of the sample. The trial excluded patients who had a history of autoimmune disease or who were on systemic immunosuppression. Peripheral blood for TCR sequencing was collected from all dose cohorts at baseline, on cycle 4 day 1, and on cycle 7 day 1. Samples were obtained from an open-label, multicenter, first-in-human phase I dose-escalation trial of ivuxolimab. Adults with locally advanced or metastatic melanoma, renal cell carcinoma, hepatocellular carcinoma or head and neck squamous cell carcinoma were enrolled in the trial. CD4+ and CD8+ T cells were sorted separately from peripheral blood before TCR sequencing.

Remarks on this clone: Its specific antigen is unknown. No base qualities exist here, and no much larger clone lies one base off it.

The V and J segments used are TRBV5-1 and TRBJ2-5; a confident D gene designation cannot be given. The source was CD4+ or CD8+ T cells sorted from blood, collected in a trial of the OX40 agonist ivuxolimab. The TCR comes from an adult with an advanced solid tumor such as melanoma, head and neck, liver or kidney cancer. The DNA sequence is as follows: TGCGCCAGCAGCGGAACTGGTCAAGAGACCCAGTACTTC. Translated, this is CASSGTGQETQYF.